This T cell receptor beta chain was captured by sequencing in a study of STAT5B mutations in CD4+ large granular lymphocyte leukemia. Trimming removed 7 bases from V and 0 bases from J; junction bases left unmatched: 7. Germline-derived CDR1 and CDR2 are SGHDT and YYEEEE. This CDR3 spans 15 amino acids. This table comes from immunoSEQ multiplex PCR, and its TCRdb copy is limited to in-frame clones, with some not included. The table has more than 40,000 clones, about 86% seen once. The clonotype comes from a human donor in good health. Input material: CD4+ T cells from blood buffy coats. This chain links TRBV5-6 with TRBJ2-3; 8 bases are a match to TRBD2. In DNA form, the CDR3 reads TGTGCCAGCTGTGGGGTAGCGGGGAGCACAGATACGCAGTATTTT. This sequence encodes CASCGVAGSTDTQYF.